A single sample gave rise to the 18 T cell receptor beta chains below, sequenced in a study of shared clonotypes between healthy human individuals. Naive CD8 cells comprised CD45RO-negative, CCR7-positively selected cells, excluding terminally differentiated effector memory CD45RA+ cells. Sequencing used immunoSEQ multiplex PCR; TCRdb keeps in-frame clones, though not all of them. The sample includes around 610,000 clones, 90% to 97% seen only once; the top ten take 0.11%. Material: naive CD8+ T cells sorted from blood. Every receptor here comes from a young woman in good health.

This clone was observed once. The CDR3 here is CASREMNTEAFF. The CDR3 coding sequence is TGTGCCAGCAGAGAGATGAACACTGAAGCTTTCTTT. The genes are TRBV27 and TRBJ1-1; D gene uncertain. Trimming removed 6 bases at V and 0 bases at J, with 5 bases between. Germline loops: CDR1 MNHEY, CDR2 SMNVEV (reference sequence). The CDR3 covers 12 residues.

The genes are TRBV5-1 and TRBJ1-1; weak D call: TRBD1 (5 bases). The CDR3 loop spans 14 amino acids. Trimming removed 0 bases from V and 1 base from J, with 7 bases in between. Germline CDR1 and CDR2: SGHRS and YFSETQ. CDR3 sequence: CASSLVQGNTEAFF. The CDR3 DNA is TGCGCCAGCAGCTTGGTGCAGGGGAACACTGAAGCTTTCTTT.

This clone was seen once. The rearrangement uses TRBV19 and TRBJ2-1; 12 bases map to TRBD2. J lost 8 bases, V lost 10 bases, and 12 bases had no gene match. The CDR3 totals 15 residues. Germline CDR1 is LNHDA and CDR2 is SQIVND (reference sequence). CDR3 protein: CATRGGTSGFDEQFF. CDR3 in DNA: TGTGCCACCCGGGGGGGGACTAGCGGGTTTGATGAGCAGTTCTTC.

The chain carries TRBV5-6 and TRBJ2-7, with 10 positions matching TRBD2. This CDR3 comprises 14 residues. Germline V lookup: CDR1 SGHDT, CDR2 YYEEEE. The junction had 3 bases not matched to a gene; V was cut back by 0 bases and J by 6 bases. Written as DNA, the CDR3 is TGTGCCAGCAGCTTGGGACTAGCGGGTGGCGAGCAGTACTTC. It is translated as CASSLGLAGGEQYF. Looking up the rest from reference TRBV5-6 and TRBJ2-7 gives the full variable domain: DAGVTQSPTHLIKTRGQQVTLRCSPKSGHDTVSWYQQALGQGPQFIFQYYEEEERQRGNFPDRFSGHQFPNYSSELNVNALLLGDSALYLCASSLGLAGGEQYFGPGTRLTVT.

V is TRBV7-8 and J is TRBJ1-3, with 7 nucleotides matching TRBD1. Germline V gene lookup returns CDR1 SGHVS and CDR2 FQNEAQ. Trimming removed 5 bases from V and 0 bases from J; junction bases left unmatched: 7. The CDR3 has 16 residues. The CDR3, as DNA: TGTGCCAGCAGCCCACGGGACAGCCTCTCTGGAAACACCATATATTTT. This gives the protein CASSPRDSLSGNTIYF.

This chain joins TRBV7-9 and TRBJ2-1; perhaps TRBD2 as D (5 bases). V was trimmed by 5 bases and J by 5 bases, leaving 16 bases between them. The germline CDR1 and CDR2 sequences are SEHNR and FQNEAQ (reference sequence). This CDR3 contains 15 residues. CDR3 coding DNA: TGTGCCAGCAGCCCTTTACGGGGTAAGGACAATGAGCAGTTCTTC. It translates to CASSPLRGKDNEQFF.

The chain uses TRBV5-1 and TRBJ2-2, with D perhaps TRBD2 (5 bases). Per the germline V gene, CDR1 is SGHRS and CDR2 is YFSETQ. The ends were cut back, 4 bases at V and 2 bases at J, with 12 bases in the middle. The CDR3 has 15 residues. The CDR3 sequence is CASSPWEFNTGELFF. In DNA form, the CDR3 reads TGCGCCAGCAGCCCCTGGGAGTTCAACACCGGGGAGCTGTTTTTT.

This chain links TRBV28 with TRBJ2-2; D is uncertain. CDR1 and CDR2 (germline): MDHEN, SYDVKM. The CDR3 extends over 15 amino acids. Trimming cost V 3 bases and J 6 bases, with 14 bases left between them. The CDR3 sequence is CASSFPGGYPGELFF. As DNA, the CDR3 is TGTGCCAGCAGTTTCCCCGGTGGGTACCCCGGGGAGCTGTTTTTT.

The chain links TRBV7-9 to TRBJ2-7; TRBD2 agrees at 10 bases. V shed 6 bases and J 5 bases; nucleotides not matched to a gene: 10. The CDR3 is 15 amino acids. CDR1 is SEHNR and CDR2 is FQNEAQ in the germline V gene (reference sequence). CDR3 region: CASRGSGRAVDEQYF. Written as DNA, the CDR3 is TGTGCCAGCAGAGGAAGCGGGAGGGCCGTCGACGAGCAGTACTTC. The entire variable domain, with the rest obtained from reference TRBV7-9 and TRBJ2-7, is as follows: DTGVSQNPRHKITKRGQNVTFRCDPISEHNRLYWYRQTLGQGPEFLTYFQNEAQLEKSRLLSDRFSAERPKGSFSTLEIQRTEQGDSAMYLCASRGSGRAVDEQYFGPGTRLTVT.

DNA of the CDR3: TGCGCCAGCAGCCCTGGACTAGCGGGAAGTAATGGCGACTACGAGCAGTACTTC. Its translation is CASSPGLAGSNGDYEQYF. The V call is TRBV5-1, the J call TRBJ2-7, with TRBD2 matching over 12 bases. V lost 4 bases to trimming and J lost 3 bases; unmatched junction nucleotides: 14. There are 18 residues in the CDR3. CDR1 SGHRS and CDR2 YFSETQ come from the germline V gene.

With respect to this clone: The sample carries other DNA sequences with the same CDR3. The CDR3 is CASSLYEQYF. CDR3 coding DNA: TGTGCCAGCAGCCTCTACGAGCAGTACTTC. V gene TRBV28 combines with J gene TRBJ2-7; D is unresolved. CDR1 is MDHEN and CDR2 is SYDVKM in the germline V gene. With 6 bases removed from V and 3 bases from J, the gap between germline ends came to 3 bases. The CDR3 contains 10 residues.

This clone was picked up one time. This chain joins TRBV15 and TRBJ2-2; D uncertain. Germline CDR1 LNHNV, CDR2 YYDKDF (reference sequence). This CDR3 is 17 amino acids long. V lost 1 base and J lost 1, with 13 bases in between. This chain's CDR3 is CATSRAQGWENTGELFF. CDR3 coding DNA: TGTGCCACCAGCAGAGCGCAAGGATGGGAGAACACCGGGGAGCTGTTTTTT.

This clone was counted once. This same CDR3 is encoded by further DNA sequences in the sample. The V call is TRBV7-9, the J call TRBJ2-6; D gene unclear. Germline values: CDR1 SEHNR, CDR2 FQNEAQ (reference sequence). V was cut by 3 bases and J by 1 base, with 4 bases left in between. The CDR3 consists of 14 residues. The CDR3 DNA is TGTGCCAGCAGCTTGGGTTCTGGGGCCAACGTCCTGACTTTC. This translates into CASSLGSGANVLTF.

In this sample, this clone turned up once. The chain is built from TRBV4-2 and TRBJ2-1; D is uncertain. Trimming removed 2 bases at V and 0 bases at J, with 14 bases between. From germline, CDR1 is LGHNA and CDR2 YNFKEQ. This CDR3 region has 17 residues. CDR3: CASSQLISKNSYNEQFF. CDR3 nucleotides: TGTGCCAGCAGCCAACTAATCTCAAAAAACTCCTACAATGAGCAGTTCTTC.

This clone was counted once. This chain joins TRBV28 and TRBJ1-5, with D possibly TRBD1 on 6 matching bases. CDR1 and CDR2 from the germline V gene are MDHEN and SYDVKM. With 6 bases removed from V and 4 bases from J, the gap between germline ends came to 7 bases. This CDR3 has 12 residues. CDR3: CASRGANQPQHF. DNA of the CDR3: TGTGCCAGCAGGGGGGCTAATCAGCCCCAGCATTTT.

The V and J genes are TRBV9 and TRBJ2-7; perhaps TRBD2 as D (6 bases). Germline-derived CDR1 and CDR2 are SGDLS and YYNGEE. CDR3 length: 16 amino acids. The V and J ends lost 0 bases and 7 bases respectively, with 20 bases between them. The CDR3 reads CASSVGVGGNLGEQYF. CDR3 bases: TGTGCCAGCAGCGTAGGAGTAGGCGGGAACCTGGGGGAGCAGTACTTC.

V gene TRBV4-2 combines with J gene TRBJ1-5, with 7 positions matching TRBD1. The CDR3 totals 17 residues. Germline V gene lookup returns CDR1 LGHNA and CDR2 YNFKEQ. V was pared by 0 bases and J by 7 bases, with 12 bases of the junction left unmatched. CDR3 in DNA: TGTGCCAGCAGCCAAGACCTGACAGGGAAAGGAGGGCAGCCCCAGCATTTT. It yields the protein CASSQDLTGKGGQPQHF.

This clone was observed once. CDR3 in amino acids: CASSPGREAFF. CDR3 nucleotide sequence: TGTGCCAGCAGCCCCGGACGTGAAGCTTTCTTT. This chain links TRBV6-5 with TRBJ1-1; D remains unclear. Trimming cost V 6 bases and J 7 bases, with 9 bases left between them. The CDR3 runs to 11 residues. Germline V gives CDR1 MNHEY, CDR2 SVGAGI.